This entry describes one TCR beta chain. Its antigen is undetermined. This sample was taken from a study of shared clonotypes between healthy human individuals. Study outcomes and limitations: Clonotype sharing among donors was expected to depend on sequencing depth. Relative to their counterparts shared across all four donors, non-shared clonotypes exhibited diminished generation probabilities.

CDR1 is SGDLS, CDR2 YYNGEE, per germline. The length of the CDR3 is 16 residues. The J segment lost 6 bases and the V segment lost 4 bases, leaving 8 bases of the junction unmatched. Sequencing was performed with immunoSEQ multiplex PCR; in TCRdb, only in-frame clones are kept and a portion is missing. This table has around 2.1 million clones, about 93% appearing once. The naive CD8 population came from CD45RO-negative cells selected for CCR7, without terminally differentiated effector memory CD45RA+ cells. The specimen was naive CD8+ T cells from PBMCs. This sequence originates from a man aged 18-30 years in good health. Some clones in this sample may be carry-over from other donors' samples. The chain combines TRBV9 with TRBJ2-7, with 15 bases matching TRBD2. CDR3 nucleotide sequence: TGTGCCAGCAGCCCGCGGACTAGCGGGAGGGGTCGCGAGCAGTACTTC. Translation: CASSPRTSGRGREQYF. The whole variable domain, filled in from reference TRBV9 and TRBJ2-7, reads DSGVTQTPKHLITATGQRVTLRCSPRSGDLSVYWYQQSLDQGLQFLIQYYNGEERAKGNILERFSAQQFPDLHSELNLSSLELGDSALYFCASSPRTSGRGREQYFGPGTRLTVT.